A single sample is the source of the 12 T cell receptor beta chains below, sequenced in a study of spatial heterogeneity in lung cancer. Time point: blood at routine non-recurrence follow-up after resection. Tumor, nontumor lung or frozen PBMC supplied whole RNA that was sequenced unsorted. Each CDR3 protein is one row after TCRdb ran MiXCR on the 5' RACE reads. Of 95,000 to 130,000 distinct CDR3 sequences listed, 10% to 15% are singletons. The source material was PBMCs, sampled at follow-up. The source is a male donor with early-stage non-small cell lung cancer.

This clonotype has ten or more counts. The CDR3 DNA reads as TGTGCCAGCAGCGGCCGGGACAGCTATCAAGTTCCCCAGCATTTT. Encoded protein: CASSGRDSYQVPQHF. The chain uses TRBV7-8 and TRBJ1-5; 7 bases match TRBD1. With 5 bases clipped from V and 10 bases from J, the junction kept 14 bases outside the gene matches. CDR3 size: 15 residues. CDR1 is SGHVS, CDR2 FQNEAQ, per germline.

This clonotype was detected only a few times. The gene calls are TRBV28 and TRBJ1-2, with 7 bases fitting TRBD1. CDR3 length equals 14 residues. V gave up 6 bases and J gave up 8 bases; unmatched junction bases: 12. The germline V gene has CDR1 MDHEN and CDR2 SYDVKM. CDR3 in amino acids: CASRDTGVLWGYTF. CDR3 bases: TGTGCCAGCAGAGATACAGGGGTTCTCTGGGGCTACACCTTC.

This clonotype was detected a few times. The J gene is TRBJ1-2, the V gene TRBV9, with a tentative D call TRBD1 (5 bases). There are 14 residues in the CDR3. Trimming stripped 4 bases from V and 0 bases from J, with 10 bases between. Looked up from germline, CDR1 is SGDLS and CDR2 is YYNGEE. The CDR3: CASSKGDPNYGYTF. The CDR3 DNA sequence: TGTGCCAGCAGCAAAGGGGATCCTAACTATGGCTACACCTTC.

As DNA, the CDR3 is TGTGCCAGTGGGAAGGGGGGGCTGTGGACAGAGACCCAGTACTTC. It codes for CASGKGGLWTETQYF. This chain connects TRBV5-4 to TRBJ2-5; D is possibly TRBD2 (7 bases). The CDR3 spans 15 residues. The V gene lost 8 bases and the J gene lost 4 bases, with 21 bases spanning the gap. Germline values: CDR1 SGHNT, CDR2 YYREEE (reference sequence).

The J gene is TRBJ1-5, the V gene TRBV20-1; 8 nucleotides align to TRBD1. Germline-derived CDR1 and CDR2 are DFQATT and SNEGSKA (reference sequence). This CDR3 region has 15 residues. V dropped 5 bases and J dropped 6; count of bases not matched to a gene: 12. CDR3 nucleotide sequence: TGCAGTGCTTTGGACGGACAGGGCAGAGGTCAGCCCCAGCATTTT. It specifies CSALDGQGRGQPQHF.

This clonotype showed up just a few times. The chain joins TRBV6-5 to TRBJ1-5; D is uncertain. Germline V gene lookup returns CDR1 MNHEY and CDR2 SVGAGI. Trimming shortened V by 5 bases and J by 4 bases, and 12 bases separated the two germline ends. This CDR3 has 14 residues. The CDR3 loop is CASSLTELNQPQHF. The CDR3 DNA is TGTGCCAGCAGTCTGACCGAGTTGAATCAGCCCCAGCATTTT.

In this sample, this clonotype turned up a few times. The CDR3 region is CAITETSGGLDSSYNEQFF. Written as DNA, the CDR3 is TGTGCCATCACCGAGACTAGCGGGGGCCTCGACAGCTCCTACAATGAGCAGTTCTTC. J is TRBJ2-1 and V is TRBV10-3; TRBD2 aligns across 12 bases. Germline trimming cut 7 bases from V and 0 bases from J; bases unmatched to any gene: 13. Germline values: CDR1 ENHRY, CDR2 SYGVKD. The CDR3 length is 19 residues.

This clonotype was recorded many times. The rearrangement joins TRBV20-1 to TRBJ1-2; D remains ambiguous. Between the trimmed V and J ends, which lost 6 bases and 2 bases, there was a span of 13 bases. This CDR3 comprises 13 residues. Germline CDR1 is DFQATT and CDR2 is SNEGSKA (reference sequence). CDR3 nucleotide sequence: TGCAGTGCCCATGATGGCCGGAACTATGGCTACACCTTC. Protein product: CSAHDGRNYGYTF.

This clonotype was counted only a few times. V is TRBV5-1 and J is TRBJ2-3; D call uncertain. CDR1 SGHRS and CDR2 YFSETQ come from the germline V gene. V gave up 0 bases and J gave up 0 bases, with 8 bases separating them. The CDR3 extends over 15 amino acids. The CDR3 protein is CASSLAMGSTDTQYF. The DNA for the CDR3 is TGCGCCAGCAGCTTGGCCATGGGTAGCACAGATACGCAGTATTTT.

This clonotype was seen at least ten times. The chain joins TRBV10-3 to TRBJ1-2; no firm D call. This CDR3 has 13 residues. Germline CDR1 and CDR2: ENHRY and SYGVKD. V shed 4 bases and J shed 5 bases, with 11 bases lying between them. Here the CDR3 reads CAISGERRYGYTF. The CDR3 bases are TGTGCCATCAGTGGAGAGAGAAGGTATGGCTACACCTTC.

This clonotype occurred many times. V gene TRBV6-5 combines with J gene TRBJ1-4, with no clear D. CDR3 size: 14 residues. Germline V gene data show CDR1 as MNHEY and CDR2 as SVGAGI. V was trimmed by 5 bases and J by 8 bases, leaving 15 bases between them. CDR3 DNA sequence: TGTGCCAGCAGTCAGACTCTACTGGGGGAAAAACTGTTTTTT. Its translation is CASSQTLLGEKLFF.

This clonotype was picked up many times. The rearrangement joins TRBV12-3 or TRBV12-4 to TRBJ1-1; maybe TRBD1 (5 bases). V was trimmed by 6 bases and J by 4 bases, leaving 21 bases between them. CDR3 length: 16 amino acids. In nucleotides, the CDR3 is TGTGCCAGCAGCCCCCGGGCAGGGAGTGCAGGCACTGAAGCTTTCTTT. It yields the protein CASSPRAGSAGTEAFF.